This TCR beta chain originates from a study of T cells in Graves' hyperthyroidism and ophthalmopathy. This clonotype has at least ten counts. Amplified TCR beta CDR3 regions derived from RNA transcripts. The HTBI primer set drove a first-round RT-PCR of the TCR CDR3. A single record per CDR3 protein comes from TCRdb applying MiXCR to the multiplex PCR reads. The sample has about 360,000 distinct CDR3 sequences, less than 15% seen once. The TCR sequence derives from a woman in her late teens or twenties with Graves' hyperthyroidism. The sample taken for sequencing was blood.

The CDR3 is CASSFGWDSSYEQYF. The CDR3 region has the DNA TGTGCCAGCAGTTTCGGCTGGGACAGCTCCTACGAGCAGTACTTC. The chain is built from TRBV6-2 or TRBV6-3 and TRBJ2-7; 7 nucleotides agree with TRBD1. CDR1 and CDR2 from the germline V gene are MNHEY and SVGEGT. Unmatched junction bases numbered 6, after V lost 4 bases and J lost 0 bases. The CDR3 extends over 15 amino acids.